This TCR beta chain is from a study of T cells in narcolepsy. About the research overall: Healthy controls were enrolled alongside patients with narcolepsy type 1 or type 2.

Trimming removed 3 bases from V and 6 bases from J; junction bases left unmatched: 5. The CDR3 covers 15 residues. CDR1 and CDR2 from the germline V gene are MNHNY and SVGAGI (reference sequence). Study results and limitations: Comparing one patient's CSF and blood CD4+ clonotypes highlighted HCRT- and TRIB2-specific autoreactive clonotypes. No autoreactive T cell clone sequences appeared in some memory CD4+ repertoires. Autoreactive clonotypes reportedly recurred in blood of same and different patients, not controls.

The data were produced by immunoSEQ multiplex PCR, yet TCRdb's version contains in-frame clones alone and is incomplete. The data show roughly 25,000 clones, with approximately 85% seen just once and around 1.2% held by the top ten. Concerning this clone: Its antigen is currently unknown.

Sequencing input: CD45RA- memory CD4+ T cells from PBMCs. This chain links TRBV6-6 with TRBJ2-1; 10 bases map to TRBD1. This receptor was obtained from a human donor with narcolepsy. The CDR3 here is CASSYPGQGGNEQFF. Here the CDR3 DNA reads TGTGCCAGCAGTTATCCCGGACAGGGGGGCAATGAGCAGTTCTTC.